This T cell receptor beta chain was sequenced during a study of T cell responses to AZD1222 COVID-19 vaccine. For this clone: The antigen is unknown.

Profiled with immunoSEQ multiplex PCR; TCRdb holds only in-frame clones, not every one. The sample shows more than 140,000 clones, roughly 89% of them seen only once. The germline V and J ends were trimmed by 0 bases and 2 bases, with 8 bases remaining between them. The CDR3 consists of 15 residues. CDR1 is MNHEY and CDR2 is SVGEGT in the germline V gene. Study results and caveats: Two doses of AZD1222 preceded a rise in Spike-specific TCR breadth and depth. White British ancestry dominated among donors, who included more females, and clonal diversity was possibly underestimated.

The rearrangement links TRBV6-2 or TRBV6-3 to TRBJ2-1, with D unresolved. The sample was peripheral blood, taken on day 0 of AZD1222 vaccination. This TCR came from an adult in good health. The DNA of the CDR3 is TGTGCCAGCAGTTACTCAGGCAGCACCTACAATGAGCAGTTCTTC. This gives the protein CASSYSGSTYNEQFF.